This TCR beta chain was retrieved from a study of T cells in Graves' hyperthyroidism and ophthalmopathy. This clonotype appeared many times. It was RNA transcripts that yielded the amplified TCR beta CDR3 regions. First-round RT-PCR with HTBI primers amplified the TCR CDR3 region. One entry per CDR3 protein, called by TCRdb with MiXCR from the multiplex PCR reads. The data show about 290,000 distinct CDR3 sequences, approximately 14% seen once. V was trimmed by 7 bases and J by 1 base, leaving 7 bases between them. The germline gives CDR1 SNHLY, CDR2 FYNNEI. The CDR3 totals 12 residues. Fresh peripheral blood, 9.5 to 10 ml of it, supplied the PBMCs.

The sequenced sample consisted of blood. The TCR was taken from a woman aged 40 to 49 with Graves' hyperthyroidism. The chain carries TRBV2 and TRBJ1-1; D remains unclear. The CDR3 region is CASIFENTEAFF. CDR3 bases: TGTGCCAGCATCTTCGAGAACACTGAAGCTTTCTTT.